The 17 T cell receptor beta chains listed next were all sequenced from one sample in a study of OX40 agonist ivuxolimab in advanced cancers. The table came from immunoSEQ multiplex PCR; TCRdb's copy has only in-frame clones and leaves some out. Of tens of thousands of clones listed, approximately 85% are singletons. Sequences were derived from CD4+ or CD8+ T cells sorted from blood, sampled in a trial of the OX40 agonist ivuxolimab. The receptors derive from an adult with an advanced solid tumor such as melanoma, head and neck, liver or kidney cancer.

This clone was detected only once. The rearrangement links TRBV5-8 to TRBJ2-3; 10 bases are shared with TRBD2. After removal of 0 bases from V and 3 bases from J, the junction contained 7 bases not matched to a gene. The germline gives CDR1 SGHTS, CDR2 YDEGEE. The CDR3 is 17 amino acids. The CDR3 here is CASSLAQRGGRTDTQYF. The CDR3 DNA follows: TGTGCCAGCAGCTTGGCCCAGCGGGGGGGCCGGACAGATACGCAGTATTTT.

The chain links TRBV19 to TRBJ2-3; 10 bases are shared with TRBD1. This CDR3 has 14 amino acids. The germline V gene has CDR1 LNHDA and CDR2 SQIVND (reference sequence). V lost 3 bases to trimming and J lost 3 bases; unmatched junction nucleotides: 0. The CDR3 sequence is CASSMGQGTDTQYF. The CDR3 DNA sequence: TGTGCCAGTAGTATGGGACAGGGGACAGATACGCAGTATTTT.

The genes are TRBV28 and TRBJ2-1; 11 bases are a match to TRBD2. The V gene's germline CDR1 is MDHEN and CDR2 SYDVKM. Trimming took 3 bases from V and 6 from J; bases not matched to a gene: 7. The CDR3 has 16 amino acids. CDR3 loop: CASSFRPSGGFNEQFF. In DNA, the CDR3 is TGTGCCAGCAGTTTCAGGCCTAGCGGGGGGTTCAATGAGCAGTTCTTC. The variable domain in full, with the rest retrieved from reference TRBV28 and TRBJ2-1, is DVKVTQSSRYLVKRTGEKVFLECVQDMDHENMFWYRQDPGLGLRLIYFSYDVKMKEKGDIPEGYSVSREKKERFSLILESASTNQTSMYLCASSFRPSGGFNEQFFGPGTRLTVL.

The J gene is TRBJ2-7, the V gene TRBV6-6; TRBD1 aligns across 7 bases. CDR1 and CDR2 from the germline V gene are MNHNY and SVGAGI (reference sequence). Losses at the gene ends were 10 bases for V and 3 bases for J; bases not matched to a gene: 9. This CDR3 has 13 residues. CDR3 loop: CAIAWGQSYEQYF. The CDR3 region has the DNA TGTGCCATCGCATGGGGACAGAGCTACGAGCAGTACTTC.

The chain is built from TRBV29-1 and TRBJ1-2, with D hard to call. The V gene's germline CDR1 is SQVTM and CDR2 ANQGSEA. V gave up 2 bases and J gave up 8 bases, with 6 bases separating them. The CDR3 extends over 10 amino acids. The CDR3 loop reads CSVEFGGYTF. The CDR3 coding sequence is TGCAGCGTTGAATTTGGGGGCTACACCTTC.

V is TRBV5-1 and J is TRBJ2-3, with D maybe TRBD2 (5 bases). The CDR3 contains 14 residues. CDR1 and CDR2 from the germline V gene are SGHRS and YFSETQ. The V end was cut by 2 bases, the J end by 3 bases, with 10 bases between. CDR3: CASSFERTTDTQYF. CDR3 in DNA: TGCGCCAGCAGCTTCGAACGGACTACAGATACGCAGTATTTT.

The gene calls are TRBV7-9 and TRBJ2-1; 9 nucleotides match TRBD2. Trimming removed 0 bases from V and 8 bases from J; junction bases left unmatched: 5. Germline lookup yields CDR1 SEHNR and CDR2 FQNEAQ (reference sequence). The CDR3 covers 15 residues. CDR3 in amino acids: CASSLAIGTSYEQFF. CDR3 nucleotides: TGTGCCAGCAGCTTAGCTATTGGGACTAGCTATGAGCAGTTCTTC.

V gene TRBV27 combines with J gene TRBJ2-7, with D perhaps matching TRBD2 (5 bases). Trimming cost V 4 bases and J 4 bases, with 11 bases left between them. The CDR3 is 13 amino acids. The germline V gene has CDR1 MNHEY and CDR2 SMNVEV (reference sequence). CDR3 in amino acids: CASSSFSGYEQYF. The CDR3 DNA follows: TGTGCCAGCAGTTCATTCAGCGGTTACGAGCAGTACTTC.

This chain's CDR3 is CASSSGGRQETQYF. As DNA, the CDR3 is TGCGCCAGCAGCTCAGGGGGGCGGCAAGAGACCCAGTACTTC. V gene TRBV5-1 combines with J gene TRBJ2-5; D may be TRBD1 (7 bases). This CDR3 spans 14 amino acids. V dropped 3 bases and J dropped 2 bases, with 11 bases sitting between them. The germline gives CDR1 SGHRS, CDR2 YFSETQ.

Here the CDR3 DNA reads TGTGCCAGCAGTACTTCCCCAGATACGCAGTATTTT. This sequence encodes CASSTSPDTQYF. This rearrangement joins TRBV6-5 to TRBJ2-3; no clear D gene. Trimming left V 5 bases short and J 4 bases short, with 7 bases between. The CDR3 spans 12 residues. Germline V gene lookup returns CDR1 MNHEY and CDR2 SVGAGI.

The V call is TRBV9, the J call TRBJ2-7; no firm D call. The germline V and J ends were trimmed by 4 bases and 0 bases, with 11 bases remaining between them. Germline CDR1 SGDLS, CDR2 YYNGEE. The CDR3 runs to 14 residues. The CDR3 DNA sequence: TGTGCCAGCAGCCCCGATCTCAGCTCCTACGAGCAGTACTTC. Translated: CASSPDLSSYEQYF.

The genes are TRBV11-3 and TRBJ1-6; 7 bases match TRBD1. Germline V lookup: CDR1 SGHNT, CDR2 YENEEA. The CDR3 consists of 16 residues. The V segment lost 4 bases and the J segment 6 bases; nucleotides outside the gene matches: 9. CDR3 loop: CASSWNRGEGNSPLHF. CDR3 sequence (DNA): TGTGCCAGCAGCTGGAACAGGGGAGAGGGTAATTCACCCCTCCACTTT.

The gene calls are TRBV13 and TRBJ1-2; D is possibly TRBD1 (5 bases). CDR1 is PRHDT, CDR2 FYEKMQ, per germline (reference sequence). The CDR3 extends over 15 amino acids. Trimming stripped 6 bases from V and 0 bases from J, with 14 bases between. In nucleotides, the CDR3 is TGTGCCAGCAGACACCGGGGCAGCTCTAACTATGGCTACACCTTC. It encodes CASRHRGSSNYGYTF.

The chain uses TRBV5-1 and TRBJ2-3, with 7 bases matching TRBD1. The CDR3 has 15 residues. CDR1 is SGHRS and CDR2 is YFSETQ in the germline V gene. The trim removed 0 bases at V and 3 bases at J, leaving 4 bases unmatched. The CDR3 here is CASSLEGARTDTQYF. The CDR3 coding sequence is TGCGCCAGCAGCTTGGAGGGGGCGCGAACAGATACGCAGTATTTT.

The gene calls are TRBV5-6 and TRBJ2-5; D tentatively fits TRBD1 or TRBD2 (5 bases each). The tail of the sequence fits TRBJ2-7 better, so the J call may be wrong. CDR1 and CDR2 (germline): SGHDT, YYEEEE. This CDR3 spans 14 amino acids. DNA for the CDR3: TGTGCCAGCAGACGCCTCCGGGACGAGTACGAGCAGTACTTC. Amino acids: CASRRLRDEYEQYF.

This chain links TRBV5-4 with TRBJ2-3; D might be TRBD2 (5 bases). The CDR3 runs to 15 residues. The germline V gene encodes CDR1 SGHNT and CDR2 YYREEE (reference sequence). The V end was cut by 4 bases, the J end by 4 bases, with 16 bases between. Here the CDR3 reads CASSLLVGEADTQYF. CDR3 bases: TGTGCCAGCAGCCTACTAGTCGGGGAAGCAGATACGCAGTATTTT. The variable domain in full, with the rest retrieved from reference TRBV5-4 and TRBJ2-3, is ETGVTQSPTHLIKTRGQQVTLRCSSQSGHNTVSWYQQALGQGPQFIFQYYREEENGRGNFPPRFSGLQFPNYSSELNVNALELDDSALYLCASSLLVGEADTQYFGPGTRLTVL.

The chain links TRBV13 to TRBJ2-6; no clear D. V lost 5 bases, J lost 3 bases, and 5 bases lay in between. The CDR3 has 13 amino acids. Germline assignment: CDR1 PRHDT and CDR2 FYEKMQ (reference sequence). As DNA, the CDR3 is TGTGCCAGCAGCCAGGATGGGGCCAACGTCCTGACTTTC. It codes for CASSQDGANVLTF. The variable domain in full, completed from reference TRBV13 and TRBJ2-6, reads AAGVIQSPRHLIKEKRETATLKCYPIPRHDTVYWYQQGPGQDPQFLISFYEKMQSDKGSIPDRFSAQQFSDYHSELNMSSLELGDSALYFCASSQDGANVLTFGAGSRLTVL.